Listed below are T cell receptor beta chains from one sample, sequenced in a study of cytomegalovirus exposure and HLA in healthy donors. Here immunoSEQ multiplex PCR was the method, and the copy in TCRdb shows in-frame clones only, minus some. Among about 160,000 clones listed, about four fifths were seen once. The sequenced sample consisted of PBMCs. These receptors came from a woman aged 45-60 years in good health and CMV-seronegative. Both conserved end residues are part of each CDR3. The order of the fields is clone size, J gene, CDR3 length, D gene, V gene, CDR3 protein, CDR3 DNA. A D gene is named only where the DNA matches it firmly. Clone sizes are given selectively: once, few, many, or a class where the clone is expanded.

>.|TRBJ1-1|10|.|TRBV6-6
CAPRGGGAFF
TGTGCCCCCCGAGGGGGGGGCGCTTTCTTT
>.|TRBJ2-1|15|TRBD1|TRBV5-4
CASGRTGGLYNEQFF
TGTGCCAGCGGAAGGACAGGGGGCCTTTACAATGAGCAGTTCTTC
>few|TRBJ2-2|15|TRBD2|TRBV5-1
CASSLSSGSTGELFF
TGCGCCAGCAGCCTCTCCAGCGGGAGCACCGGGGAGCTGTTTTTT
>.|TRBJ2-1|15|TRBD2|TRBV7-8
CASSLVASGRGEQFF
TGTGCCAGCAGCTTGGTAGCTAGCGGGAGAGGTGAGCAGTTCTTC
>.|TRBJ1-2|15|.|TRBV19
CASSNPSGSTYGYTF
TGTGCCAGTAGTAACCCTTCGGGGTCCACCTATGGCTACACCTTC
>.|TRBJ1-1|13|.|TRBV5-1
CASSLDRFTPAFF
TGCGCCAGCAGCTTGGACAGGTTCACTCCAGCTTTCTTT
>once|TRBJ1-2|12|.|TRBV5-6
CASSSTTRGYTF
TGTGCCAGCAGTTCCACTACCCGCGGCTACACCTTC
>.|TRBJ2-1|15|TRBD2|TRBV27
CASSLSSAGGDEQFF
TGTGCCAGCAGTTTATCCAGCGCGGGAGGAGATGAGCAGTTCTTC
>.|TRBJ2-1|13|.|TRBV7-9
CASSPSDNNEQFF
TGTGCCAGCAGCCCGTCAGATAACAATGAGCAGTTCTTC
>once|TRBJ2-7|14|TRBD1|TRBV6-6
CASSYRTGTNEQYF
TGTGCCAGCAGTTACAGGACAGGGACAAACGAGCAGTACTTC
>.|TRBJ2-7|15|.|TRBV5-4
CASSPKGVGSQEQYF
TGTGCCAGCAGCCCTAAGGGTGTCGGGAGTCAAGAGCAGTACTTC
>.|TRBJ2-5|13|.|TRBV19
CASTGTGQETQYF
TGTGCCAGCACAGGAACAGGCCAAGAGACCCAGTACTTC
>.|TRBJ1-1|13|.|TRBV19
CASSVTTVSEAFF
TGTGCCAGTAGTGTCACCACAGTATCTGAAGCTTTCTTT
>.|TRBJ1-3|18|.|TRBV25-1
CASSEYRTRGGAGNTIYF
TGTGCCAGCAGTGAATATAGGACAAGGGGAGGTGCTGGAAACACCATATATTTT
>.|TRBJ2-5|13|.|TRBV7-8
CASRLAGRETQYF
TGTGCCAGCAGATTGGCAGGGCGGGAGACCCAGTACTTC
>.|TRBJ2-7|12|.|TRBV11-3
CASWYRLTEQYF
TGTGCCAGCTGGTACAGACTAACCGAGCAGTACTTC
>.|TRBJ2-3|17|TRBD1|TRBV7-3
CASSLRGDRHRTDTQYF
TGTGCCAGCAGCTTAAGGGGGGACAGGCATCGCACAGATACGCAGTATTTT
>.|TRBJ2-3|17|TRBD2|TRBV11-2
CASSFGGRGLSTDTQYF
TGTGCCAGCAGCTTCGGGGGGAGAGGCCTTAGCACAGATACGCAGTATTTT